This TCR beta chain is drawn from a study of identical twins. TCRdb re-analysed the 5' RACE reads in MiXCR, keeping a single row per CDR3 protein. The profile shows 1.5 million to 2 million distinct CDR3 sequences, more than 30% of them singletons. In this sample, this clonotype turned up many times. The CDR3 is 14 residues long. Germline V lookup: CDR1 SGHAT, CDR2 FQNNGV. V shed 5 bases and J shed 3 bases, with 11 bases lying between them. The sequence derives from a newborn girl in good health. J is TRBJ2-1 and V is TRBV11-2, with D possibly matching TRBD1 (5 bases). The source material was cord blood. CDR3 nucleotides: TGTGCCAGCAGCCCCCGACAGAGCTACAATGAGCAGTTCTTC. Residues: CASSPRQSYNEQFF.